Presented here are 23 T cell receptor beta chains from one specimen sequenced in a study of blood T cell repertoires in COVID-19. This table comes from immunoSEQ multiplex PCR, and its TCRdb copy is limited to in-frame clones, with some not included. The sample lists around 200,000 clones, 70% to 90% occurring once. The sample comprised peripheral blood. The receptors were sampled from a man in his 60s with acute or convalescent COVID-19.

The genes are TRBV28 and TRBJ2-5, with 9 bases lining up with TRBD1. Germline CDR1 MDHEN, CDR2 SYDVKM. The CDR3 covers 16 residues. Trimming cost V 5 bases and J 5 bases; bases outside gene matches: 12. CDR3 amino acids: CASSPGQGRLLETQYF. The DNA of the CDR3 is TGTGCCAGCAGTCCAGGACAGGGGCGTCTTTTGGAGACCCAGTACTTC.

This chain connects TRBV25-1 to TRBJ2-7; possible D gene TRBD1, 6 bases. Germline V CDR1 and CDR2: MGHDK, SYGVNS. CDR3 length: 15 residues. With 5 bases removed from V and 3 bases from J, the gap between germline ends came to 17 bases. Written as DNA, the CDR3 is TGTGCCAGCAGTCCTAGTGGGGGACAAGACTACGAGCAGTACTTC. Its protein is CASSPSGGQDYEQYF.

V gene TRBV9 combines with J gene TRBJ2-7; D gene uncertain. The CDR3 totals 11 residues. The germline V and J ends were trimmed by 5 bases and 4 bases, with 7 bases remaining between them. CDR1 is SGDLS and CDR2 is YYNGEE in the germline V gene. The CDR3, as DNA: TGTGCCAGCAGATTAGCATACGAGCAGTACTTC. Protein sequence: CASRLAYEQYF.

CDR3 sequence reads: CSVAGLAGEWEQYF. The CDR3 nucleotides read TGCAGCGTAGCGGGACTAGCGGGAGAGTGGGAGCAGTACTTC. This chain links TRBV29-1 with TRBJ2-7, with 14 bases identical to TRBD2. The germline V gene has CDR1 SQVTM and CDR2 ANQGSEA. Germline trimming cut 6 bases from V and 7 bases from J; bases unmatched to any gene: 8. The CDR3 runs to 14 residues.

The rearrangement joins TRBV2 to TRBJ2-7, with 11 positions matching TRBD2. J was trimmed by 0 bases and V by 7 bases; bases with no gene match: 11. The germline V gene has CDR1 SNHLY and CDR2 FYNNEI. The CDR3 is made up of 17 amino acids. The CDR3 DNA reads as TGTGCCAGCACCGAGCGGCTAGCGGGAGGTAGCTCCTACGAGCAGTACTTC. Translating it yields CASTERLAGGSSYEQYF.

This clone has a handful of counts. The J gene is TRBJ2-3, the V gene TRBV9; D remains ambiguous. Germline V CDR1 and CDR2: SGDLS, YYNGEE. The CDR3 extends over 15 amino acids. Trimming cost V 0 bases and J 2 bases, with 10 bases left between them. The CDR3 bases are TGTGCCAGCAGCGTAGTAAACACCATCACAGATACGCAGTATTTT. Amino acid sequence: CASSVVNTITDTQYF.

V gene TRBV5-4 combines with J gene TRBJ2-7; the match to TRBD1 covers 12 bases. From germline, CDR1 is SGHNT and CDR2 YYREEE (reference sequence). The CDR3 runs to 16 residues. The V gene end was trimmed by 4 bases and the J gene end by 4 bases; junction bases not matched to a gene: 9. CDR3 coding DNA: TGTGCCAGCAGCCCCCCCGGGACAGGGGGCACGTACGAGCAGTACTTC. Translating gives CASSPPGTGGTYEQYF.

DNA of the CDR3: TGCGCCAGCAGTGGCAAGGACAGGGTGAGCACTGAAGCTTTCTTT. Its protein product is CASSGKDRVSTEAFF. This chain connects TRBV10-1 to TRBJ1-1; 8 bases fit TRBD1. CDR1 is WNHNN and CDR2 is SYGVQD in the germline V gene (reference sequence). The CDR3 is made up of 15 amino acids. The ends lost 4 bases at V and 4 bases at J; junction bases unmatched: 8.

V usage is TRBV7-2 and J usage is TRBJ2-1, with 8 bases aligning to TRBD1. This CDR3 region has 15 residues. Germline CDR1 is SGHTA and CDR2 is FQGNSA. Trimming cost V 1 base and J 5 bases; bases outside gene matches: 4. CDR3 region: CASSLGTGLHNEQFF. The CDR3 nucleotides read TGTGCCAGCAGCTTAGGGACAGGGCTACACAATGAGCAGTTCTTC.

The chain couples TRBV19 to TRBJ2-1; D call uncertain. Germline CDR1 reads LNHDA; CDR2 reads SQIVND (reference sequence). V was cut by 3 bases and J by 6 bases, with 6 bases left in between. The CDR3 extends over 12 amino acids. The chain's CDR3 is CASSIERNEQFF. Here the CDR3 DNA reads TGTGCCAGTAGTATTGAGCGCAATGAGCAGTTCTTC.

As to this clone: One junction end does not reproduce the germline sequence, and a read error may be involved. The CDR3 coding sequence is TGTGCCAGCTCACCACAAACAGGGAACGCTGAAGCTTTCTTT. This encodes CASSPQTGNAEAFF. V is TRBV18 and J is TRBJ1-1, with D possibly being TRBD1 (6 bases). Germline V gene sequence: CDR1 KGHSH, CDR2 LQKENI. This CDR3 spans 14 amino acids.

The chain recombines TRBV28 with TRBJ2-3; the match to TRBD1 covers 7 bases. The CDR3 loop spans 13 amino acids. Trimming cost V 4 bases and J 9 bases; bases outside gene matches: 7. The V gene's germline CDR1 is MDHEN and CDR2 SYDVKM. As DNA, the CDR3 is TGTGCCAGCAGTTATCGGGACAGACCGACGCAGTATTTT. Protein sequence: CASSYRDRPTQYF.

This clone appeared once. The chain recombines TRBV16 with TRBJ1-2; 8 bases line up with TRBD1. The germline CDR1 and CDR2 sequences are KGHSY and FQNENV. Germline trimming cut 0 bases from V and 4 bases from J; bases unmatched to any gene: 4. The CDR3 spans 15 residues. The CDR3 reads CASSQSGTGLYGYTF. For the CDR3, the DNA is TGTGCCAGCAGCCAATCAGGGACAGGCCTCTATGGCTACACCTTC.

In its sample, this clone was seen once. The chain couples TRBV6-4 to TRBJ2-7; D is possibly TRBD1 (5 bases). The CDR3 is 14 residues long. V was clipped by 10 bases and J by 7 bases, with 23 bases between them. Germline CDR1 MRHNA, CDR2 SNTAGT. The CDR3 DNA reads as TGTGCCAACATAGAAGGACACGTACAAATAGAGCAGTACTTC. Protein sequence: CANIEGHVQIEQYF.

The DNA of the CDR3 is TGTGCCAGCAGTTTCCATACTAGCGGGCCCTACGAGCAGTACTTC. Protein sequence: CASSFHTSGPYEQYF. V is TRBV27 and J is TRBJ2-7; 9 bases are shared with TRBD2. The CDR3 sequence is 15 residues long. The J segment lost 2 bases and the V segment lost 3 bases, leaving 5 bases of the junction unmatched. The germline gives CDR1 MNHEY, CDR2 SMNVEV (reference sequence).

The CDR3 is CASSRGSGALNEQFF. In nucleotides, the CDR3 is TGCGCCAGCAGTCGAGGTAGCGGGGCTCTGAATGAGCAGTTCTTC. This rearrangement joins TRBV5-1 to TRBJ2-1; 8 bases map to TRBD2. The CDR3 has 15 residues. CDR1 and CDR2 (germline): SGHRS, YFSETQ. The V and J ends lost 5 bases and 7 bases, in that order; junction bases with no gene match: 11.

V is TRBV19 and J is TRBJ2-1; 11 nucleotides align to TRBD1. With 3 bases clipped from V and 5 bases from J, the junction kept 6 bases outside the gene matches. The CDR3 contains 16 residues. From germline, CDR1 is LNHDA and CDR2 SQIVND (reference sequence). CDR3 nucleotides: TGTGCCAGTAGTATTCCGGACAGGGGGCTTCACAATGAGCAGTTCTTC. Translation gives CASSIPDRGLHNEQFF.

About this clone itself: At one of its ends the junction is not consistent with the germline gene, which may arise from a read error. This chain links TRBV7-7 with TRBJ2-3; weak D call: TRBD2 (5 bases). Germline V gene data show CDR1 as SSHAT and CDR2 as FNYEAQ (reference sequence). The CDR3 is 13 amino acids. CDR3 nucleotides: TGTGCTAGCAGCTTGGGTAGCGCAGATACGCAGTATTTT. This encodes CASSLGSADTQYF. Together with reference TRBV7-7 and TRBJ2-3, the CDR3 gives the full variable domain: GAGVSQSPRYKVTKRGQDVTLRCDPISSHATLYWYQQALGQGPEFLTYFNYEAQPDKSGLPSDRFSAERPEGSISTLTIQRTEQRDSAMYRCASSLGSADTQYFGPGTRLTVL.

This chain uses TRBV7-2 with TRBJ2-1; TRBD2 aligns across 13 bases. Germline trimming cut 5 bases from V and 2 bases from J; bases unmatched to any gene: 9. The CDR3 runs to 18 residues. Germline V CDR1 and CDR2: SGHTA, FQGNSA. The CDR3 reads CASSRRTSGSLAYNEQFF. In DNA form, the CDR3 reads TGTGCCAGCAGCAGACGGACTAGCGGGAGTTTAGCCTACAATGAGCAGTTCTTC.

The gene calls are TRBV18 and TRBJ2-2, with 9 positions matching TRBD1. The CDR3 covers 15 residues. The ends lost 10 bases at V and 1 base at J; junction bases unmatched: 7. Per the germline V gene, CDR1 is KGHSH and CDR2 is LQKENI. The CDR3 DNA sequence: TGTGCCATCCCCGGACAGGGGCTGAACACCGGGGAGCTGTTTTTT. This encodes CAIPGQGLNTGELFF.

CDR3 bases: TGTGCCAGCAGCTCCCCGGGACTAGCGGGAAGTGGAGTGACCGGGGAGCTGTTTTTT. It specifies CASSSPGLAGSGVTGELFF. V is TRBV21-1 and J is TRBJ2-2; the D segment call TRBD2 is taken from the table without a DNA check. TRBV21-1 is flagged as a pseudogene. This CDR3 is built from 19 residues.

This chain links TRBV5-1 with TRBJ1-1; 10 nucleotides match TRBD1. V lost 4 bases, J lost 6 bases, and 12 bases stayed unmatched. From germline, CDR1 is SGHRS and CDR2 YFSETQ. The CDR3 has 16 residues. CDR3 DNA sequence: TGCGCCAGCAGCCTGGTAACGGGACAGGGGAGCTCTGAAGCTTTCTTT. It translates to CASSLVTGQGSSEAFF.

The chain employs TRBV19 and TRBJ1-5; tentative D call: TRBD1 (5 bases). V was clipped by 7 bases and J by 2 bases, with 15 bases between them. Germline V gene sequence: CDR1 LNHDA, CDR2 SQIVND (reference sequence). The CDR3 has 15 residues. The CDR3 sequence is CASTLVDSGNQPQHF. As DNA, the CDR3 is TGTGCCAGTACCCTCGTCGACAGCGGCAATCAGCCCCAGCATTTT.